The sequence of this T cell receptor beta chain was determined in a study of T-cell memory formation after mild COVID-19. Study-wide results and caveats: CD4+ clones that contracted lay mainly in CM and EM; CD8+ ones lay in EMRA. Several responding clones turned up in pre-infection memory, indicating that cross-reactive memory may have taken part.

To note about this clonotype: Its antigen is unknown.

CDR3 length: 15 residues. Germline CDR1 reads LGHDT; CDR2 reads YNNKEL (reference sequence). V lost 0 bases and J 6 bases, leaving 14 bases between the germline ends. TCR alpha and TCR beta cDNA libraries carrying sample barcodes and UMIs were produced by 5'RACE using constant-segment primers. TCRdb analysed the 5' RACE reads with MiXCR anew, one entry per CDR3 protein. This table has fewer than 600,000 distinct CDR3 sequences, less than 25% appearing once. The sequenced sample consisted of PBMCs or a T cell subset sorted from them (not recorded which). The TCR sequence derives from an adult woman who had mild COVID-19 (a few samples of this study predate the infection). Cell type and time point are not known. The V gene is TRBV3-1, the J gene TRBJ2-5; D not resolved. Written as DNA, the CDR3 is TGTGCCAGCAGCCAAGATGGGCAACGCAGGCAGACCCAGTACTTC. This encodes CASSQDGQRRQTQYF.